The 21 T cell receptor beta chains given below trace back to one sample, sequenced in a study of technical replicates of blood from a few donors. Method: immunoSEQ multiplex PCR; TCRdb's copy keeps in-frame clones and lacks some. Of about 68,000 clones listed, 95% to 97% were seen once; the top ten hold under 0.3%. Sequencing was carried out using T cells isolated from PBMCs. These TCRs come from a human donor in good health.

The chain carries TRBV10-2 and TRBJ1-4, with a possible D match to TRBD1 (5 bases). CDR1 and CDR2 (germline): WSHSY, SAAADI. V lost 6 bases to trimming and J lost 7 bases, with 12 bases between them. The CDR3 totals 13 residues. CDR3 region: CASRGLTGEKLFF. CDR3 in DNA: TGCGCCAGCAGGGGGCTGACGGGTGAAAAACTGTTTTTT.

The chain combines TRBV29-1 with TRBJ1-2; the match to TRBD1 covers 7 bases. Germline lookup yields CDR1 SQVTM and CDR2 ANQGSEA. CDR3 size: 15 residues. V was clipped by 2 bases and J by 7 bases; unmatched bases: 13. CDR3 nucleotides: TGCAGCGTTGAAAACCTACAGGGGTCGGTTAGTGGCTACACCTTC. Protein: CSVENLQGSVSGYTF.

The V call is TRBV19, the J call TRBJ2-2; 7 positions match TRBD1. The germline CDR1 and CDR2 sequences are LNHDA and SQIVND (reference sequence). J was trimmed by 3 bases and V by 2 bases; bases with no gene match: 6. The CDR3 contains 16 residues. Here the CDR3 DNA reads TGTGCCAGTAGTATACGCCAGGGGGTATACACCGGGGAGCTGTTTTTT. The encoded protein is CASSIRQGVYTGELFF.

The J gene is TRBJ2-7, the V gene TRBV30; 10 bases are a match to TRBD2. Germline V gene sequence: CDR1 GTSNPN, CDR2 SVGIG (reference sequence). This CDR3 region has 17 residues. With 0 bases clipped from V and 0 bases from J, the junction kept 8 bases outside the gene matches. The CDR3 DNA is TGTGCCTGGAGTGTATCTGCAGGACTAGCGGCCTCCTACGAGCAGTACTTC. As protein: CAWSVSAGLAASYEQYF.

This clone was seen once. The V gene is TRBV4-1, the J gene TRBJ1-2, with D possibly matching TRBD1 (6 bases). This CDR3 is 19 amino acids long. CDR1 and CDR2 from the germline V gene are MGHRA and YSYEKL. Trimming stripped 0 bases from V and 5 bases from J, with 25 bases between. The DNA of the CDR3 is TGCGCCAGCAGCCAAGAGTTTCAGGGGTCTCCCCGGACTAGGTATGGCTACACCTTC. It translates to CASSQEFQGSPRTRYGYTF.

Turning to this clone: In the same sample, other DNA sequences code for this CDR3. The chain links TRBV6-5 to TRBJ1-5; TRBD1 matches 11 bases. Germline V gene sequence: CDR1 MNHEY, CDR2 SVGAGI. This CDR3 is 14 amino acids long. The V and J ends lost 5 bases and 6 bases, in that order; junction bases with no gene match: 3. The CDR3: CASSRDRGSQPQHF. The CDR3 nucleotides are TGTGCCAGCAGTCGGGACAGGGGGAGTCAGCCCCAGCATTTT.

This chain joins TRBV5-1 and TRBJ2-7; the D gene is possibly TRBD2 (5 bases). CDR1 is SGHRS and CDR2 is YFSETQ in the germline V gene. V was clipped by 4 bases and J by 4 bases, with 15 bases between them. The CDR3 sequence is 14 residues long. This chain's CDR3 is CASSPGTSEYEQYF. The CDR3 nucleotides are TGCGCCAGCAGCCCTGGCACTAGTGAATACGAGCAGTACTTC. Using reference TRBV5-1 and TRBJ2-7 for the parts outside the CDR3, the full variable domain is KAGVTQTPRYLIKTRGQQVTLSCSPISGHRSVSWYQQTPGQGLQFLFEYFSETQRNKGNFPGRFSGRQFSNSRSEMNVSTLELGDSALYLCASSPGTSEYEQYFGPGTRLTVT.

The chain is built from TRBV4-1 and TRBJ2-4, with 10 bases aligning to TRBD1. The CDR3 covers 15 residues. Germline CDR1 reads MGHRA; CDR2 reads YSYEKL. J gave up 7 bases and V 4 bases, and 7 bases lay outside the gene matches. CDR3 sequence reads: CASSPTGGVENIQYF. For the CDR3, the DNA is TGCGCCAGCAGCCCGACAGGGGGCGTGGAGAACATTCAGTACTTC.

V is TRBV7-2 and J is TRBJ1-2, with 9 bases matching TRBD1. The CDR3 length is 14 residues. V lost 8 bases to trimming and J lost 5 bases; unmatched junction nucleotides: 9. The germline V gene has CDR1 SGHTA and CDR2 FQGNSA. The CDR3 DNA is TGTGCCAGCGGCAAATCCGGGACAGGGTATGGCTACACCTTC. Protein: CASGKSGTGYGYTF.

J is TRBJ2-7 and V is TRBV28, with 11 bases identical to TRBD2. V shed 2 bases and J 2 bases; nucleotides not matched to a gene: 14. The CDR3 is made up of 19 amino acids. The V gene's germline CDR1 is MDHEN and CDR2 SYDVKM. The CDR3 here is CASSLARTSGLKRPYEQYF. Here the CDR3 DNA reads TGTGCCAGCAGTTTAGCCCGGACTAGCGGGCTCAAACGGCCCTACGAGCAGTACTTC.

The rearrangement links TRBV28 to TRBJ1-2, with D tentatively TRBD1 (5 bases). The germline CDR1 and CDR2 sequences are MDHEN and SYDVKM. The CDR3 spans 13 residues. Trimming shortened V by 3 bases and J by 8 bases, and 13 bases separated the two germline ends. The CDR3 protein is CASSFKGSMGYTF. The CDR3 nucleotides read TGTGCCAGCAGTTTCAAGGGGTCTATGGGCTACACCTTC.

The chain recombines TRBV27 with TRBJ1-5; the D is unclear. CDR3 size: 13 residues. Trimming stripped 5 bases from V and 7 bases from J, with 12 bases between. CDR1 MNHEY and CDR2 SMNVEV come from the germline V gene (reference sequence). CDR3 in amino acids: CASSEGRRQPQHF. CDR3 coding DNA: TGTGCCAGCAGTGAGGGTAGACGGCAGCCCCAGCATTTT.

The CDR3 DNA follows: TGCGCCAGCAGCCAAGCGAGAACCGGGGGGACAGATACGCAGTATTTT. Amino acids: CASSQARTGGTDTQYF. The V and J genes are TRBV4-1 and TRBJ2-3, with TRBD2 identical over 7 bases. The CDR3 covers 16 residues. V lost 1 base, J lost 3 bases, and 7 bases stayed unmatched. Germline V gene sequence: CDR1 MGHRA, CDR2 YSYEKL.

The CDR3 reads CASSLDPKRGAGIAGELFF. CDR3 DNA: TGTGCCAGCAGCTTAGATCCTAAGAGAGGTGCAGGGATTGCCGGGGAGCTGTTTTTT. The V call is TRBV11-2, the J call TRBJ2-2, with a weak D call TRBD1 (5 bases). The V end was cut by 0 bases, the J end by 6 bases, with 23 bases between. The CDR3 totals 19 residues. Germline values: CDR1 SGHAT, CDR2 FQNNGV.

V and J are TRBV5-1 and TRBJ1-5, with TRBD1 as a possible D gene (6 bases). This CDR3 comprises 13 residues. Trimming took off 3 bases at V and 2 bases at J, with 6 bases between the two ends. Germline CDR1 and CDR2: SGHRS and YFSETQ. The CDR3 coding sequence is TGCGCCAGCAGCTGGACAGGCAATCAGCCCCAGCATTTT. Protein product: CASSWTGNQPQHF.

The CDR3 is CASSLAAATGELFF. CDR3 DNA sequence: TGTGCCAGCAGCTTAGCGGCCGCCACCGGGGAGCTGTTTTTT. V gene TRBV7-9 combines with J gene TRBJ2-2; no reliable D call. Germline CDR1 SEHNR, CDR2 FQNEAQ (reference sequence). CDR3 size: 14 residues. V was clipped by 0 bases and J by 4 bases, with 6 bases between them.

V gene TRBV11-3 combines with J gene TRBJ2-2; weak D call: TRBD2 (6 bases). Germline CDR1 SGHNT, CDR2 YENEEA. The CDR3 is 17 amino acids. The germline V and J ends were trimmed by 4 bases and 5 bases, with 20 bases remaining between them. This CDR3 reads CASSSLGGSGWTGELFF. Here the CDR3 DNA reads TGTGCCAGCAGCTCCCTCGGGGGTAGCGGATGGACCGGGGAGCTGTTTTTT.

A remark on this clone: The germline gene is not matched at one end of the junction; a read error may be the cause. V gene TRBV11-2 combines with J gene TRBJ2-7; 7 positions agree with TRBD1. Germline assignment: CDR1 SGHAT and CDR2 FQNNGV. The CDR3 contains 15 residues. The CDR3 reads CASNPAWDSSSEQYF. For the CDR3, the DNA is TGTGCCAGCAACCCCGCCTGGGACAGCTCCTCCGAGCAGTACTTC.

This chain links TRBV29-1 with TRBJ2-1, with TRBD1 matching 7 bases. This CDR3 is 12 amino acids long. Germline V lookup: CDR1 SQVTM, CDR2 ANQGSEA. V dropped 3 bases and J dropped 5; count of bases not matched to a gene: 1. CDR3 nucleotide sequence: TGCAGCGTTGACAGGGGGAACAATGAGCAGTTCTTC. Amino acid sequence: CSVDRGNNEQFF.

The J gene is TRBJ2-7, the V gene TRBV6-5; D remains ambiguous. In germline, CDR1 is MNHEY, CDR2 SVGAGI. CDR3 length: 13 residues. V dropped 0 bases and J dropped 5 bases, with 8 bases sitting between them. The CDR3 DNA follows: TGTGCCAGCAGTTACTCTATGGCCCACGAGCAGTACTTC. Protein product: CASSYSMAHEQYF.

J is TRBJ2-1 and V is TRBV29-1; 7 bases map to TRBD1. CDR3 size: 13 residues. The junction had 7 bases not matched to a gene; V was cut back by 6 bases and J by 5 bases. The V gene's germline CDR1 is SQVTM and CDR2 ANQGSEA. The chain's CDR3 is CSVVTGHNNEQFF. CDR3 nucleotide sequence: TGCAGCGTCGTGACAGGGCACAACAATGAGCAGTTCTTC.